Given below is one T cell receptor beta chain in context. Trimming cost V 6 bases and J 5 bases; bases outside gene matches: 10. Germline CDR1 and CDR2: LNHDA and SQIVND (reference sequence). This CDR3 is 15 amino acids long. The data are from a study of cytomegalovirus exposure and HLA in healthy donors. The study ran its PCR with 60 Vbeta and 13 Jbeta primers. Clones were sequenced by immunoSEQ multiplex PCR, and TCRdb holds only the in-frame ones, with some missing. The sample holds around 150,000 clones; roughly 80% are singletons and the top ten take around 3.1%. The clonotype was recovered from a man aged 40-55 years in good health and CMV-seronegative. Sequencing was carried out using PBMCs. The gene calls are TRBV19 and TRBJ2-5; the match to TRBD1 covers 9 bases. CDR3 coding DNA: TGTGCCAGTAGCCTAACAGGGGGCGTACGGGAGACCCAGTACTTC. It translates to CASSLTGGVRETQYF.